Sequencing of this T cell receptor beta chain was carried out in a study of T cells after yellow fever vaccination. Study summary: Any fraction with a low cell number was prepared using SMART-Seq v4 Ultra Low Input.

As to this clonotype: Antigen: not known.

A process of 5'RACE template switching, which added a universal primer site and UMIs, was used to make TCR cDNA. TCRdb analysed the 5' RACE reads with MiXCR anew, one entry per CDR3 protein. Of about 330,000 distinct CDR3 sequences in the sample, about 6.6% were seen once. The CDR3 consists of 17 residues. Trimming took off 6 bases at V and 0 bases at J, with 18 bases between the two ends. The germline gives CDR1 MDHEN, CDR2 SYDVKM. Study-level results: Boosting was followed by the reappearance of most primary-vaccination clones (less than 98% CD4, about 88% CD8).

This specimen consisted of PBMCs, obtained 45 days after the first yellow fever vaccination. The chain recombines TRBV28 with TRBJ2-1; maybe TRBD2 (5 bases). The TCR originated in a man aged 18 to 29 who received the YFV17D yellow fever vaccine. The CDR3 DNA reads as TGTGCCAGCAGCCGAACTAGGACCAGGAGCTCCTACAATGAGCAGTTCTTC. Translated: CASSRTRTRSSYNEQFF.